This entry lists 14 T cell receptor beta chains sequenced from one sample in a study of blood T cell repertoires in COVID-19. Profiled with immunoSEQ multiplex PCR; TCRdb holds only in-frame clones, not every one. Of about 220,000 clones listed, roughly 80% are singletons. The sequenced material came from peripheral blood. All receptors come from a human donor in a cohort sampled during active COVID-19.

The chain carries TRBV30 and TRBJ2-7, with a weak D call TRBD2 (6 bases). V gave up 2 bases and J gave up 3 bases, with 11 bases separating them. CDR3 size: 13 residues. Germline lookup yields CDR1 GTSNPN and CDR2 SVGIG (reference sequence). CDR3 in DNA: TGTGCCTGGAGTCGCGGGGCAAACTACGAGCAGTACTTC. Encoded protein: CAWSRGANYEQYF.

The chain carries TRBV28 and TRBJ2-7, with 7 bases fitting TRBD1. The length of the CDR3 is 14 residues. V was clipped by 6 bases and J by 3 bases; unmatched bases: 8. Germline V CDR1 and CDR2: MDHEN, SYDVKM. CDR3 loop: CASRSTGTVYEQYF. DNA of the CDR3: TGTGCCAGCAGATCGACAGGGACAGTCTACGAGCAGTACTTC. Filled out from reference TRBV28 and TRBJ2-7, the complete variable domain reads DVKVTQSSRYLVKRTGEKVFLECVQDMDHENMFWYRQDPGLGLRLIYFSYDVKMKEKGDIPEGYSVSREKKERFSLILESASTNQTSMYLCASRSTGTVYEQYFGPGTRLTVT.

This sequence joins TRBV5-1 and TRBJ2-5; TRBD2 is a possible D gene (6 bases). The CDR3 has 14 residues. CDR1 and CDR2 from the germline V gene are SGHRS and YFSETQ. V was cut by 7 bases and J by 7 bases, with 20 bases left in between. The CDR3 protein is CASAEGDGSGTQYF. CDR3 nucleotide sequence: TGCGCCAGCGCGGAGGGCGATGGGTCTGGGACCCAGTACTTC.

J is TRBJ1-3 and V is TRBV7-2; TRBD1 matches 7 bases. The germline V gene encodes CDR1 SGHTA and CDR2 FQGNSA. Germline trimming cut 2 bases from V and 4 bases from J; bases unmatched to any gene: 17. The CDR3 consists of 19 residues. The CDR3 here is CASSLRKGALLPPGNTIYF. DNA of the CDR3: TGTGCCAGCAGCTTAAGGAAGGGGGCGCTTCTACCCCCAGGAAACACCATATATTTT. Together with reference TRBV7-2 and TRBJ1-3, the CDR3 gives the full variable domain: GAGVSQSPSNKVTEKGKDVELRCDPISGHTALYWYRQSLGQGLEFLIYFQGNSAPDKSGLPSDRFSAERTGGSVSTLTIQRTQQEDSAVYLCASSLRKGALLPPGNTIYFGEGSWLTVV.

The V and J genes are TRBV18 and TRBJ1-4; the D gene is possibly TRBD1 (6 bases). V was cut by 4 bases and J by 12 bases, with 24 bases left in between. Germline CDR1 reads KGHSH; CDR2 reads LQKENI. The CDR3 contains 16 residues. CDR3 in DNA: TGTGCCAGCTCACGGACAGACGGAGGCTCGAGTGTGGAACTGTTTTTT. As protein: CASSRTDGGSSVELFF.

This sequence joins TRBV9 and TRBJ2-1; no definite D call. The V gene lost 0 bases and the J gene lost 0 bases, with 13 bases spanning the gap. Germline CDR1 SGDLS, CDR2 YYNGEE. There are 17 residues in the CDR3. DNA for the CDR3: TGTGCCAGCAGCGTAGAGGAATGGGCGAGCTCCTACAATGAGCAGTTCTTC. This gives the protein CASSVEEWASSYNEQFF.

The V gene is TRBV7-6, the J gene TRBJ2-2; 15 positions match TRBD2. The trim removed 3 bases at V and 4 bases at J, leaving 0 bases unmatched. This CDR3 is 16 amino acids long. CDR1 and CDR2 from the germline V gene are SGHVS and FNYEAQ. The CDR3 DNA reads TGTGCCAGCAGCTTGGGACTAGCGGGGGGCACCGGGGAGCTGTTTTTT. Protein: CASSLGLAGGTGELFF.

The chain carries TRBV28 and TRBJ2-3, with 7 bases fitting TRBD2. This CDR3 is 15 amino acids long. The V gene end was trimmed by 6 bases and the J gene end by 1 base; junction bases not matched to a gene: 7. Germline assignment: CDR1 MDHEN and CDR2 SYDVKM. CDR3 nucleotides: TGTGCCAGCAGCCTTGCTAGCGGAGGCACAGATACGCAGTATTTT. This sequence encodes CASSLASGGTDTQYF.

The V and J genes are TRBV28 and TRBJ2-1, with 8 bases matching TRBD2. Trimming took 2 bases from V and 3 from J; bases not matched to a gene: 6. The length of the CDR3 is 16 residues. Germline V gene lookup returns CDR1 MDHEN and CDR2 SYDVKM. The CDR3: CASSLKTSAYYNEQFF. In nucleotides, the CDR3 is TGTGCCAGCAGTTTAAAGACTAGCGCCTACTACAATGAGCAGTTCTTC.

The V gene is TRBV7-9, the J gene TRBJ2-4; D might be TRBD1 (6 bases). The CDR3 covers 15 residues. The germline V gene encodes CDR1 SEHNR and CDR2 FQNEAQ (reference sequence). Trimming pared 5 bases from V and 3 bases from J, leaving 14 bases between. The CDR3 here is CASSPRDTFKNIQYF. As DNA, the CDR3 is TGTGCCAGCAGCCCCCGGGACACTTTCAAAAACATTCAGTACTTC.

The CDR3 reads CASSLTSGSNNEQFF. The CDR3 DNA sequence: TGCGCCAGCAGCTTAACTAGCGGGAGTAACAATGAGCAGTTCTTC. The rearrangement links TRBV5-1 to TRBJ2-1; 11 bases align to TRBD2. The CDR3 sequence is 15 residues long. J gave up 5 bases and V 2 bases, and 3 bases lay outside the gene matches. The germline V gene encodes CDR1 SGHRS and CDR2 YFSETQ.

This chain joins TRBV3-1 (or the pseudogene TRBV3-2) and TRBJ1-6, with D tentatively TRBD1 (5 bases). With 4 bases removed from V and 10 bases from J, the gap between germline ends came to 14 bases. Germline V gives CDR1 LGHDT, CDR2 YNNKEL (reference sequence). CDR3 length: 14 residues. The CDR3 DNA is TGTGCCAGCAGCCCCCAGGGCCTTGGATCACCCCTCCACTTT. Translating gives CASSPQGLGSPLHF.

V gene TRBV19 combines with J gene TRBJ1-2, with 8 bases identical to TRBD1. The CDR3 consists of 14 residues. Per the germline V gene, CDR1 is LNHDA and CDR2 is SQIVND (reference sequence). V shed 6 bases and J 0 bases; nucleotides not matched to a gene: 3. CDR3 coding DNA: TGTGCCAGTAGGCCGACAGGGGCTAACTATGGCTACACCTTC. Translating it yields CASRPTGANYGYTF.

The CDR3 protein is CATEGVYEQYF. The CDR3 nucleotides are TGCGCCACCGAGGGTGTGTACGAGCAGTACTTC. The rearrangement links TRBV10-2 to TRBJ2-7, with D possibly TRBD2 on 5 matching bases. The germline gives CDR1 WSHSY, CDR2 SAAADI. The length of the CDR3 is 11 residues. The V and J ends lost 10 bases and 4 bases respectively, with 11 bases between them.